This T cell receptor (beta chain) originates from a study of T cell changes during pregnancy in multiple sclerosis. TCRdb's copy holds only in-frame clones and misses some; the assay was immunoSEQ multiplex PCR. The table records approximately 48,000 clones, 75% to 95% of them present only once. J gave up 5 bases and V 5 bases, and 8 bases lay outside the gene matches. The CDR3 totals 14 residues. CDR1 is LNHDA and CDR2 is SQIVND in the germline V gene (reference sequence). Material: CD8+ T cells from peripheral blood mononuclear cells, obtained after pregnancy. The clonotype was recovered from a female donor with multiple sclerosis, enrolled in a pregnancy study. The chain has TRBV19 and TRBJ2-7, with 8 bases fitting TRBD1. The CDR3 loop reads CASSFRTGSHEQYF. CDR3 DNA: TGTGCCAGTAGTTTCAGGACAGGGAGCCACGAGCAGTACTTC. Complete variable domain (other parts from reference TRBV19 and TRBJ2-7): DGGITQSPKYLFRKEGQNVTLSCEQNLNHDAMYWYRQDPGQGLRLIYYSQIVNDFQKGDIAEGYSVSREKKESFPLTVTSAQKNPTAFYLCASSFRTGSHEQYFGPGTRLTVT.